This TCR beta chain was obtained from a study of a mutant IDH1 vaccine in newly diagnosed glioma. As for the study in general: Of the patients given treatment, approximately 62% were male and 37.5% were female, and a mean age of roughly 40 years was recorded. Findings and limits, study-wide: Seemingly, top peripheral T cell clonotype changes bore no relation to pseudoprogression.

The sample's time point: week 11, during vaccination. A 20-mer mutant IDH1 peptide at 300 ug was injected subcutaneously with topical imiquimod. New WHO grade 3 or 4 IDH1-mutant, ATRX-lost astrocytomas were present in all donors. Using immunoSEQ multiplex PCR, the repertoire was profiled, and TCRdb retains in-frame clones only, with some absent. This table has 120,000 or so clones, roughly 75% appearing once. Turning to this clone: Its antigen is not known.

Germline lookup yields CDR1 MNHEY and CDR2 SMNVEV (reference sequence). This CDR3 spans 17 amino acids. V was cut by 3 bases and J by 0 bases, with 17 bases left in between. This chain uses TRBV27 with TRBJ2-5; D tentatively reads TRBD1 or TRBD2 (6 bases each). The source of this sequence is a man in his forties with glioma. The source was PBMCs, collected from a glioma patient whose treatment included an IDH1 peptide vaccine. The CDR3 reads CASSFYPSGAYQETQYF. The CDR3 region has the DNA TGTGCCAGCAGTTTTTATCCCTCGGGGGCGTACCAAGAGACCCAGTACTTC.